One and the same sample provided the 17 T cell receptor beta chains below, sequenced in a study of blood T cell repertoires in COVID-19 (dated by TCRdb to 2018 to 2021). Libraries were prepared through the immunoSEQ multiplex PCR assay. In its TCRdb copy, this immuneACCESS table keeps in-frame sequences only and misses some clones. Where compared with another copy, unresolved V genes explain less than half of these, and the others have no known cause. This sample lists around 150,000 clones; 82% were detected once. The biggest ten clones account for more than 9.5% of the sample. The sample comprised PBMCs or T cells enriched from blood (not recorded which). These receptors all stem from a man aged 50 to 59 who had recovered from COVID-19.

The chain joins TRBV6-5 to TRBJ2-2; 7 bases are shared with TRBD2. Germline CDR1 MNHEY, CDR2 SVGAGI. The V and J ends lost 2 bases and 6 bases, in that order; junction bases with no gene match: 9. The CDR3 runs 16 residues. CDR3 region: CASSYGGEGEAGELFF. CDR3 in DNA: TGTGCCAGCAGTTACGGTGGGGAGGGAGAGGCCGGGGAGCTGTTTTTT.

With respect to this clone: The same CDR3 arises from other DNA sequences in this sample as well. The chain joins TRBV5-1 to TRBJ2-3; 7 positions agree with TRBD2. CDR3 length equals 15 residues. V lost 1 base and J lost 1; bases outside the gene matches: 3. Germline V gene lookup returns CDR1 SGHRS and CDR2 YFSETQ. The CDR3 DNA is TGCGCCAGCAGCTTGCGGGAGGTTGGCACAGATACGCAGTATTTT. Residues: CASSLREVGTDTQYF.

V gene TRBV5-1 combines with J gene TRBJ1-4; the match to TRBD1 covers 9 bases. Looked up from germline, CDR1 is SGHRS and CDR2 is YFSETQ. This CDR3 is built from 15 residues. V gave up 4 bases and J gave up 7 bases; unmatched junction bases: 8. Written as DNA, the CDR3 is TGCGCCAGCAGCATAGGGACAGGGACGGCTGAAAAACTGTTTTTT. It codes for CASSIGTGTAEKLFF.

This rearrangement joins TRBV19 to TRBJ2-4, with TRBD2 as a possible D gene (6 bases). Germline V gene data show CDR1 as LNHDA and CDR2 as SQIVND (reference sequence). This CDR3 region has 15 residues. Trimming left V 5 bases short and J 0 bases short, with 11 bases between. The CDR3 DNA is TGTGCCAGTAGTGGGCGGGGTTTAGCCAAAAACATTCAGTACTTC. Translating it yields CASSGRGLAKNIQYF.

The CDR3 spells CASSLGLRDRGDEQYF. The DNA of the CDR3 is TGCGCCAGCAGCTTGGGACTCCGGGACAGGGGAGACGAGCAGTACTTC. V and J are TRBV5-1 and TRBJ2-7, with 10 bases lining up with TRBD1. The V segment lost 0 bases and the J segment 5 bases; nucleotides outside the gene matches: 8. The CDR3 has 16 amino acids. Germline CDR1 SGHRS, CDR2 YFSETQ.

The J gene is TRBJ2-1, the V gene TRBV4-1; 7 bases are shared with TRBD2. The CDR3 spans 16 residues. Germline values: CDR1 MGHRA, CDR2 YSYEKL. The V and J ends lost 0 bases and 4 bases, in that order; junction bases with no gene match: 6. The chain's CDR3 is CASSQEASGKYNEQFF. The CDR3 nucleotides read TGCGCCAGCAGCCAAGAGGCTAGCGGCAAGTACAATGAGCAGTTCTTC.

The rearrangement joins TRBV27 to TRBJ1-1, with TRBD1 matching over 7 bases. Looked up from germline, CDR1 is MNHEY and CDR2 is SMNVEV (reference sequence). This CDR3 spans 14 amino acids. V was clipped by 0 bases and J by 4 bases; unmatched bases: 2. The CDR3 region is CASSLSRDSTEAFF. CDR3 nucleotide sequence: TGTGCCAGCAGTTTATCGAGGGACAGCACTGAAGCTTTCTTT.

The DNA of the CDR3 is TGTGCCACCAGTGATACCGGGACAATTACACGGAATGAGCAGTTCTTC. The encoded protein is CATSDTGTITRNEQFF. J is TRBJ2-1 and V is TRBV24-1, with D possibly matching TRBD1 (6 bases). The CDR3 has 16 residues. The V gene lost 3 bases and the J gene lost 7 bases, with 18 bases spanning the gap. CDR1 and CDR2 from the germline V gene are KGHDR and SFDVKD.

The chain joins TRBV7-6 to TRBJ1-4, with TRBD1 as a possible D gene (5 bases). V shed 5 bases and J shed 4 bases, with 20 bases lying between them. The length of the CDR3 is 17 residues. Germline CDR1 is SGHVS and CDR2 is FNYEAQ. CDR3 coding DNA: TGTGCCAGCAGCCAAGTAGAATGGCAGGACATTAATGAAAAACTGTTTTTT. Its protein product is CASSQVEWQDINEKLFF. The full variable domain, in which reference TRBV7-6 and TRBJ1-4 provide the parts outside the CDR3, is GAGVSQSPRYKVTKRGQDVALRCDPISGHVSLYWYRQALGQGPEFLTYFNYEAQQDKSGLPNDRFSAERPEGSISTLTIQRTEQRDSAMYRCASSQVEWQDINEKLFFGSGTQLSVL.

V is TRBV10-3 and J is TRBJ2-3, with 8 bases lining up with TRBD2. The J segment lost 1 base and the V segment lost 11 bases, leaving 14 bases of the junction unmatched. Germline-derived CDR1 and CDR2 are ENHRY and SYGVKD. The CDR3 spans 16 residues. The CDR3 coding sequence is TGTGCCCTCTCCGCGGTGGCGGGGGGCCGCACAGATACGCAGTATTTT. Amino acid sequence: CALSAVAGGRTDTQYF.

The CDR3 nucleotides are TGTGCCAGCAGCTCCTCCAGCGAAAATCAGCCCCAGCATTTT. This codes for CASSSSSENQPQHF. This chain uses TRBV7-9 with TRBJ1-5; D gene ambiguous. The germline gives CDR1 SEHNR, CDR2 FQNEAQ (reference sequence). CDR3 size: 14 residues. V lost 4 bases to trimming and J lost 4 bases, with 11 bases between them.

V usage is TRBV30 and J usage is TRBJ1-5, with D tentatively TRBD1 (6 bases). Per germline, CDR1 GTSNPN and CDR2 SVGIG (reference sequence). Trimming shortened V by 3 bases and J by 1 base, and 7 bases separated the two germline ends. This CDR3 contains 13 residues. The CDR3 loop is CAWRGQSNQPQHF. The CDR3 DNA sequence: TGTGCCTGGAGAGGACAGAGCAATCAGCCCCAGCATTTT.

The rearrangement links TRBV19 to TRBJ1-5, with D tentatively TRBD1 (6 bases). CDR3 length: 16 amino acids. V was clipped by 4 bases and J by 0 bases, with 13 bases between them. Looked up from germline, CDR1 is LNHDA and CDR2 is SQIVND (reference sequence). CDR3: CASSRGQPNSNQPQHF. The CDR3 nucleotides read TGTGCCAGTAGTAGAGGACAGCCTAATAGCAATCAGCCCCAGCATTTT.

The CDR3: CASRATGNTEAFF. CDR3 bases: TGTGCCAGCAGAGCGACGGGGAACACTGAAGCTTTCTTT. The chain joins TRBV7-3 to TRBJ1-1; unclear D gene. Germline V CDR1 and CDR2: SGHTA, FQGTGA. The CDR3 covers 13 residues. V dropped 6 bases and J dropped 1 base, with 9 bases sitting between them.

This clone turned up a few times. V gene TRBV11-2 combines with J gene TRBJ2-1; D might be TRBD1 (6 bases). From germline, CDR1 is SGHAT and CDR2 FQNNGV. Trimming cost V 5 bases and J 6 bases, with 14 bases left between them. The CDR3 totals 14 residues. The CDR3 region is CASSTSGGPNEQFF. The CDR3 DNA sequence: TGTGCCAGCAGCACTAGTGGGGGCCCCAATGAGCAGTTCTTC.

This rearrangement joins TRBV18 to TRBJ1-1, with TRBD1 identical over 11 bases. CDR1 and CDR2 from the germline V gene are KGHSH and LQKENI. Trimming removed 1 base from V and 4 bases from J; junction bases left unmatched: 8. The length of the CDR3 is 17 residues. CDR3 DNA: TGTGCCAGCTCACCACAAGGGACAGGGGGTTCTGGCACTGAAGCTTTCTTT. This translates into CASSPQGTGGSGTEAFF.

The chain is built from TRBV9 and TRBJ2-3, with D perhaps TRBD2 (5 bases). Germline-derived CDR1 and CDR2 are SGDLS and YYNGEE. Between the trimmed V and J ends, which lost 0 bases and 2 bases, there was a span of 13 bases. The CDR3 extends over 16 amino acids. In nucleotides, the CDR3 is TGTGCCAGCAGCGTAGTCCGAGCGGAACCCACAGATACGCAGTATTTT. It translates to CASSVVRAEPTDTQYF. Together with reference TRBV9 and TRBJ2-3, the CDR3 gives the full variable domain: DSGVTQTPKHLITATGQRVTLRCSPRSGDLSVYWYQQSLDQGLQFLIQYYNGEERAKGNILERFSAQQFPDLHSELNLSSLELGDSALYFCASSVVRAEPTDTQYFGPGTRLTVL.